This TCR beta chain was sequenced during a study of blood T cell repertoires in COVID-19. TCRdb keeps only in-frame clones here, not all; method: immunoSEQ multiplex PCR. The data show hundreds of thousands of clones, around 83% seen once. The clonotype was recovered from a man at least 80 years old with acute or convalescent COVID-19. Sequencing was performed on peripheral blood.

In DNA form, the CDR3 reads TGTGCCTGTCAAAGGAGCCCCTACGAGCAGTACTTC. Translation: CACQRSPYEQYF. V is TRBV30 and J is TRBJ2-7, with no clear D. The CDR3 has 12 amino acids. Looked up from germline, CDR1 is GTSNPN and CDR2 is SVGIG (reference sequence). The V and J ends lost 6 bases and 2 bases respectively, with 11 bases between them.